Following are 18 T cell receptor beta chains from one sample sequenced in a study of T-cell reconstitution after alpha-beta-depleted transplantation in children. Construction of the TCRbeta library involved unique molecular identifiers. Each CDR3 protein gets one entry after TCRdb re-called the PCR reads with MiXCR. The sample has hundreds of thousands of distinct CDR3 sequences, around 13% seen once; the top ten hold 2.2%. The sample consisted of PBMCs, mostly from graft donor cells, taken 360 days after TCRalphabeta/CD19-depleted stem cell transplant. The receptors originated from a male patient under 18 who had a stem cell transplant for acute myeloid leukemia, so the T cells may come from the graft donor.

This chain joins TRBV9 and TRBJ2-1; D is unresolved. The V end was cut by 0 bases, the J end by 2 bases, with 9 bases between. The CDR3 spans 15 residues. Germline values: CDR1 SGDLS, CDR2 YYNGEE. DNA of the CDR3: TGTGCCAGCAGCGTAGTAAGCAACCCCTACAATGAGCAGTTCTTC. Translation: CASSVVSNPYNEQFF.

The chain joins TRBV12-3 or TRBV12-4 to TRBJ2-7; TRBD2 agrees at 11 bases. The CDR3 has 14 amino acids. V lost 3 bases and J lost 5; bases outside the gene matches: 3. The CDR3 bases are TGTGCCAGCAGTTTCCTAGCGGGAGGCGACGAGCAGTACTTC. It specifies CASSFLAGGDEQYF.

J is TRBJ1-4 and V is TRBV7-3, with a weak D call TRBD1 (5 bases). V lost 4 bases and J lost 8, with 11 bases in between. There are 13 residues in the CDR3. Looked up from germline, CDR1 is SGHTA and CDR2 is FQGTGA. Here the CDR3 DNA reads TGTGCCAGCAGCTCGGACGGGGGGGAAAAACTGTTTTTT. Protein: CASSSDGGEKLFF.

This clonotype was seen only a few times. V usage is TRBV7-2 and J usage is TRBJ2-2, with D tentatively TRBD2 (6 bases). CDR1 SGHTA and CDR2 FQGNSA come from the germline V gene. CDR3 length: 19 residues. The V end was cut by 3 bases, the J end by 2 bases, with 22 bases between. The CDR3 spells CASSLRASAAFSNTGELFF. CDR3 coding DNA: TGTGCCAGCAGCTTGAGGGCTAGCGCCGCCTTTTCAAACACCGGGGAGCTGTTTTTT.

This clonotype was picked up a small number of times. The CDR3 nucleotides read TGCGCCAGCAGCTTTTTCGCGGACAATGAGCAGTTCTTC. Amino acids: CASSFFADNEQFF. This chain joins TRBV5-1 and TRBJ2-1; the D is unclear. V was cut by 2 bases and J by 5 bases, with 8 bases left in between. Germline V gene lookup returns CDR1 SGHRS and CDR2 YFSETQ. The CDR3 covers 13 residues.

The V and J genes are TRBV4-3 and TRBJ2-7; tentatively, D is TRBD2 (6 bases). Trimming stripped 0 bases from V and 2 bases from J, with 17 bases between. Germline lookup yields CDR1 LGHNA and CDR2 YSLEER. The CDR3 is 17 residues long. The CDR3 loop is CASSQEGVSGLAYEQYF. As DNA, the CDR3 is TGCGCCAGCAGCCAAGAAGGAGTCTCGGGACTCGCCTACGAGCAGTACTTC.

This clonotype was counted many times. The chain joins TRBV7-2 to TRBJ2-1; D may be TRBD2 (5 bases). Trimming took 0 bases from V and 10 from J, leaving 13 bases between them. The CDR3 extends over 14 amino acids. Germline CDR1 reads SGHTA; CDR2 reads FQGNSA. The CDR3 DNA is TGTGCCAGCAGCTTAGCGCTCGGGGTCGAGGAGCAGTTCTTC. Translation: CASSLALGVEEQFF.

In this sample, this clonotype turned up a few times. This chain links TRBV28 with TRBJ1-3; D possibly corresponds to TRBD1 (6 bases). The germline V gene encodes CDR1 MDHEN and CDR2 SYDVKM. There are 14 residues in the CDR3. The V end lost 4 bases, the J end lost 4 bases, and 11 bases lay between the germline ends. The CDR3 protein is CASSSQGTGNTIYF. In nucleotides, the CDR3 is TGTGCCAGCAGTTCACAGGGCACAGGAAACACCATATATTTT. The whole variable domain, filled in from reference TRBV28 and TRBJ1-3, reads DVKVTQSSRYLVKRTGEKVFLECVQDMDHENMFWYRQDPGLGLRLIYFSYDVKMKEKGDIPEGYSVSREKKERFSLILESASTNQTSMYLCASSSQGTGNTIYFGEGSWLTVV.

The table lists this clonotype with many counts. The chain links TRBV18 to TRBJ2-6; 7 bases are a match to TRBD1. With V trimmed by 3 bases and J by 4 bases, 15 bases remained unmatched. CDR1 and CDR2 from the germline V gene are KGHSH and LQKENI. The CDR3 is 19 amino acids. The CDR3 DNA follows: TGTGCCAGCTCACCTACCCCCCCGACAGGGATCACCGGGGCCAACGTCCTGACTTTC. Its protein is CASSPTPPTGITGANVLTF. The variable domain in full, with the rest retrieved from reference TRBV18 and TRBJ2-6, is NAGVMQNPRHLVRRRGQEARLRCSPMKGHSHVYWYRQLPEEGLKFMVYLQKENIIDESGMPKERFSAEFPKEGPSILRIQQVVRGDSAAYFCASSPTPPTGITGANVLTFGAGSRLTVL.

This clonotype appeared a few times. This chain links TRBV25-1 with TRBJ2-7; TRBD2 aligns across 9 bases. Germline loops: CDR1 MGHDK, CDR2 SYGVNS. Losses at the gene ends were 3 bases for V and 3 bases for J; bases not matched to a gene: 12. The CDR3 runs 17 residues. The CDR3 sequence: CASSDTRASGIHYEQYF. For the CDR3, the DNA is TGTGCCAGCAGTGATACAAGGGCTAGCGGGATCCACTACGAGCAGTACTTC.

This clonotype was counted ten times or more. The V call is TRBV6-5, the J call TRBJ1-2, with D tentatively TRBD1 (6 bases). Trimming pared 5 bases from V and 0 bases from J, leaving 16 bases between. Germline V gene lookup returns CDR1 MNHEY and CDR2 SVGAGI. The CDR3 runs to 16 residues. The CDR3 nucleotides read TGTGCCAGCAGTCGACAACAGGGCCTTGCTAACTATGGCTACACCTTC. This translates into CASSRQQGLANYGYTF.

This rearrangement joins TRBV29-1 to TRBJ2-3; the match to TRBD2 covers 10 bases. The CDR3 extends over 14 amino acids. Germline assignment: CDR1 SQVTM and CDR2 ANQGSEA. V dropped 4 bases and J dropped 5; count of bases not matched to a gene: 6. The CDR3 sequence: CSVGLRLAGDTQYF. The DNA for the CDR3 is TGCAGCGTTGGCCTGCGACTAGCGGGAGATACGCAGTATTTT.

At least ten counts were recorded for this clonotype. This sequence joins TRBV12-3 or TRBV12-4 and TRBJ2-1; D may be TRBD2 (5 bases). The CDR3 covers 14 residues. V was cut by 1 base and J by 7 bases, with 11 bases left in between. Written as DNA, the CDR3 is TGTGCCAGCAGTTTAGATTTGGGAGCAAATGAGCAGTTCTTC. As protein: CASSLDLGANEQFF.

This clonotype was observed many times. The chain links TRBV20-1 to TRBJ1-1; D possibly corresponds to TRBD1 (6 bases). Germline values: CDR1 DFQATT, CDR2 SNEGSKA (reference sequence). V gave up 0 bases and J gave up 11 bases, with 22 bases separating them. The CDR3 extends over 15 amino acids. DNA for the CDR3: TGCAGTGCTAGAGATCGAACAGGGTCGGTCAGCGTGGCTTTCTTT. Translation gives CSARDRTGSVSVAFF.

There are many counts of this clonotype. The J gene is TRBJ2-7, the V gene TRBV9, with 7 bases that match TRBD2. In germline, CDR1 is SGDLS, CDR2 YYNGEE. This CDR3 has 14 residues. The trim removed 1 base at V and 6 bases at J, leaving 7 bases unmatched. The chain's CDR3 is CASSVSAGVREQYF. The CDR3 coding sequence is TGTGCCAGCAGCGTATCGGCGGGAGTCCGCGAGCAGTACTTC.

The V and J genes are TRBV28 and TRBJ1-1; 8 positions agree with TRBD1. Trimming removed 1 base from V and 0 bases from J; junction bases left unmatched: 7. Germline V lookup: CDR1 MDHEN, CDR2 SYDVKM. CDR3 size: 17 residues. The CDR3 protein is CASSLSTGVGVNTEAFF. CDR3 in DNA: TGTGCCAGCAGTTTATCGACAGGGGTTGGGGTGAACACTGAAGCTTTCTTT.

V is TRBV7-9 and J is TRBJ2-7; TRBD1 matches 7 bases. Germline loops: CDR1 SEHNR, CDR2 FQNEAQ (reference sequence). This CDR3 spans 16 amino acids. V gave up 0 bases and J gave up 0 bases; unmatched junction bases: 5. The CDR3 region is CASSLAGGQSSYEQYF. The CDR3 DNA reads as TGTGCCAGCAGCTTAGCAGGGGGCCAAAGCTCCTACGAGCAGTACTTC.

This clonotype turned up a few times. V usage is TRBV28 and J usage is TRBJ2-5; D ambiguous. The CDR3 covers 14 residues. V lost 7 bases and J lost 4, with 16 bases in between. The germline gives CDR1 MDHEN, CDR2 SYDVKM. In DNA, the CDR3 is TGTGCCAGCACCGAAGTTGGGTGGCGAGAGACCCAGTACTTC. Protein sequence: CASTEVGWRETQYF.